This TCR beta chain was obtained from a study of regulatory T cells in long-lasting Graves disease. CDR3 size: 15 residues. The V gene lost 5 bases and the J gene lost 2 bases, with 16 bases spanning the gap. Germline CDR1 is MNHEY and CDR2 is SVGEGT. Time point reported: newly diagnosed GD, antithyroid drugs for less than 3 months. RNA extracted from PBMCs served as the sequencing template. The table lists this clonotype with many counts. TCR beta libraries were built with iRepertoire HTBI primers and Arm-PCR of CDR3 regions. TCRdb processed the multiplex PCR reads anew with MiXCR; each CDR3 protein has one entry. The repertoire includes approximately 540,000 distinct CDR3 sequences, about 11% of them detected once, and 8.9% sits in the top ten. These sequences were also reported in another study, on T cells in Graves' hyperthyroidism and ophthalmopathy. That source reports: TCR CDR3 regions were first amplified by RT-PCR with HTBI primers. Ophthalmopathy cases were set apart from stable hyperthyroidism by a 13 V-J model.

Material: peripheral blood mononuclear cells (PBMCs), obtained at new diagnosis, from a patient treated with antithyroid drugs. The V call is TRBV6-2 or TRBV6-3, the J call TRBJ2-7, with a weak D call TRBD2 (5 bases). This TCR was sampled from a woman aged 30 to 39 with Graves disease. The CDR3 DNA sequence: TGTGCCAGCAGTCGGAGCCGGACGGGAACCTACGAGCAGTACTTC. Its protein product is CASSRSRTGTYEQYF.